The 10 T cell receptor beta chains presented below share a single source sample, sequenced in a study of tumour-infiltrating T cells in Burkitt lymphoma. The data were produced by immunoSEQ multiplex PCR, yet TCRdb's version contains in-frame clones alone and is incomplete. The profile shows 14,000 or so clones, 30% of them singletons. The sample was tumor tissue. These TCRs come from a human donor with diffuse large B-cell lymphoma.

This clone was detected only a few times. The rearrangement links TRBV15 to TRBJ1-1; TRBD1 might be the D (5 bases). Trimming shortened V by 2 bases and J by 2 bases, and 12 bases separated the two germline ends. This CDR3 spans 15 amino acids. The germline CDR1 and CDR2 sequences are LNHNV and YYDKDF (reference sequence). CDR3 sequence reads: CATSRSADSNTEAFF. Written as DNA, the CDR3 is TGTGCCACCAGCAGAAGTGCAGACAGTAACACTGAAGCTTTCTTT. The variable domain in full, with the rest retrieved from reference TRBV15 and TRBJ1-1, is DAMVIQNPRYQVTQFGKPVTLSCSQTLNHNVMYWYQQKSSQAPKLLFHYYDKDFNNEADTPDNFQSRRPNTSFCFLDIRSPGLGDTAMYLCATSRSADSNTEAFFGQGTRLTVV.

This sequence joins TRBV29-1 and TRBJ1-1; 11 nucleotides match TRBD1. With 6 bases clipped from V and 6 bases from J, the junction kept 3 bases outside the gene matches. Germline CDR1 is SQVTM and CDR2 is ANQGSEA. The CDR3 loop spans 12 amino acids. The CDR3 spells CSVGQGAAEAFF. CDR3 DNA: TGCAGCGTCGGACAGGGGGCGGCTGAAGCTTTCTTT.

In its sample, this clone was seen a few times. The J gene is TRBJ1-3, the V gene TRBV7-9, with 11 nucleotides matching TRBD1. The CDR3 is 14 amino acids. Germline CDR1 SEHNR, CDR2 FQNEAQ (reference sequence). Losses at the gene ends were 5 bases for V and 4 bases for J; bases not matched to a gene: 1. CDR3 region: CASSGTGGGNTIYF. The CDR3, as DNA: TGTGCCAGCAGCGGGACAGGGGGAGGAAACACCATATATTTT.

This clone was seen a handful of times. The rearrangement joins TRBV27 to TRBJ2-1; possibly TRBD2 for D (5 bases). The germline V gene encodes CDR1 MNHEY and CDR2 SMNVEV (reference sequence). Trimming took off 4 bases at V and 0 bases at J, with 16 bases between the two ends. There are 17 residues in the CDR3. The CDR3, as DNA: TGTGCCAGCAGTTCGCCGCTGGTAGCGCCCTCCTACAATGAGCAGTTCTTC. This gives the protein CASSSPLVAPSYNEQFF.

Within the sample, this clone is medium-sized. The chain links TRBV7-3 to TRBJ1-5, with 8 bases identical to TRBD1. V was clipped by 4 bases and J by 6 bases; unmatched bases: 2. The CDR3 consists of 13 residues. The V gene's germline CDR1 is SGHTA and CDR2 FQGTGA. CDR3 loop: CASSSTGGQPQHF. CDR3 nucleotide sequence: TGTGCCAGCAGCTCCACAGGGGGTCAGCCCCAGCATTTT. Filled out from reference TRBV7-3 and TRBJ1-5, the complete variable domain reads GAGVSQTPSNKVTEKGKYVELRCDPISGHTALYWYRQSLGQGPEFLIYFQGTGAADDSGLPNDRFFAVRPEGSVSTLKIQRTERGDSAVYLCASSSTGGQPQHFGDGTRLSIL.

This clone turned up a few times. The chain recombines TRBV4-2 with TRBJ2-7; 12 bases line up with TRBD1. The CDR3 runs 15 residues. In germline, CDR1 is LGHNA, CDR2 YNFKEQ. Trimming cost V 5 bases and J 6 bases; bases outside gene matches: 8. Written as DNA, the CDR3 is TGTGCCAGCAGCGAAGGGACAGGGGGCAAAACCGAGCAGTACTTC. This translates into CASSEGTGGKTEQYF.

This clone appeared a few times. The chain uses TRBV2 and TRBJ1-1; D gene unclear. Trimming removed 4 bases at V and 4 bases at J, with 13 bases between. Germline V gives CDR1 SNHLY, CDR2 FYNNEI. The CDR3 is 14 amino acids. The CDR3 spells CASSVHTRGTEAFF. CDR3 bases: TGTGCCAGCAGTGTTCACACGCGGGGCACTGAAGCTTTCTTT.

The table lists this clone with a few counts. The rearrangement links TRBV9 to TRBJ2-3; no reliable D call. Germline-derived CDR1 and CDR2 are SGDLS and YYNGEE. The V end was cut by 3 bases, the J end by 0 bases, with 14 bases between. CDR3 length: 16 amino acids. This chain's CDR3 is CASSATPAPSTDTQYF. The CDR3 DNA is TGTGCCAGCAGCGCAACTCCGGCCCCTAGCACAGATACGCAGTATTTT.

The rearrangement uses TRBV15 and TRBJ1-5; 8 nucleotides agree with TRBD1. Per the germline V gene, CDR1 is LNHNV and CDR2 is YYDKDF (reference sequence). The trim removed 4 bases at V and 0 bases at J, leaving 2 bases unmatched. This CDR3 comprises 15 residues. CDR3 in amino acids: CATSTTGGSNQPQHF. As DNA, the CDR3 is TGTGCCACCAGCACCACAGGGGGTAGCAATCAGCCCCAGCATTTT.

The chain links TRBV9 to TRBJ2-7, with D perhaps matching TRBD2 (5 bases). Germline V gene data show CDR1 as SGDLS and CDR2 as YYNGEE. Trimming took off 1 base at V and 5 bases at J, with 16 bases between the two ends. The CDR3 runs to 15 residues. The CDR3 bases are TGTGCCAGCAGCGTATCAAGCGGCCCCCTGGACGAGCAGTACTTC. This sequence encodes CASSVSSGPLDEQYF.